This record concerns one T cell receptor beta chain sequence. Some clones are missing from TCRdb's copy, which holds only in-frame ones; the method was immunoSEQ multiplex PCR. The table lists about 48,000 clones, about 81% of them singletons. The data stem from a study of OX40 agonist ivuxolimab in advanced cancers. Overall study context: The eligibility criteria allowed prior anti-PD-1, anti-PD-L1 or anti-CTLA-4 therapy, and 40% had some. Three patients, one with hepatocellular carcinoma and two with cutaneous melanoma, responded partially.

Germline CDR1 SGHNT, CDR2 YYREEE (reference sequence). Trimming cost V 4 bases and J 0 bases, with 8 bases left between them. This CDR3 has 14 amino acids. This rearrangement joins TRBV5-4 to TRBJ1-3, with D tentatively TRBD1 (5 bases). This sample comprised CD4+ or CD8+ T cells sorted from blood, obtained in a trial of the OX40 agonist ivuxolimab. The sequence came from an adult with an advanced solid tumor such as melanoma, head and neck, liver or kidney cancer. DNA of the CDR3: TGTGCCAGCAGCACGGACACCTCTGGAAACACCATATATTTT. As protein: CASSTDTSGNTIYF.